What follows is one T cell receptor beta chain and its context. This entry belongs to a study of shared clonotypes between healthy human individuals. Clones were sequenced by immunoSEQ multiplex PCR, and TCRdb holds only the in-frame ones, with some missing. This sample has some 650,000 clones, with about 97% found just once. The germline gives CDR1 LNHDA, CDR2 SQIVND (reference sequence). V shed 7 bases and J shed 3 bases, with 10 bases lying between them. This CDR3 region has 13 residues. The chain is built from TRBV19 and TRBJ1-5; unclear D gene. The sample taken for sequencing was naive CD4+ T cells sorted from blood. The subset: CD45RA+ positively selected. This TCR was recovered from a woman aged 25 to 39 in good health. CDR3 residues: CASKSADNQPQHF. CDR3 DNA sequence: TGTGCCAGTAAAAGTGCAGACAATCAGCCCCAGCATTTT.